Many counts were recorded for the clone carrying this T cell receptor beta chain. This sample is drawn from a study of early T cells in non-severe SARS-CoV-2 infection. Individual cDNA molecules received unique molecular identifiers. TCRdb independently ran MiXCR on the 5' RACE reads; one entry per CDR3 protein. The sample records 95,000 to 150,000 distinct CDR3 sequences, approximately 15% being singletons. This CDR3 is 13 amino acids long. Germline V gene data show CDR1 as ENHRY and CDR2 as SYGVKD. Trimming cost V 5 bases and J 6 bases, with 10 bases left between them. The sequence was collected from an adult who was a healthcare worker with PCR-confirmed SARS-CoV-2 infection or an uninfected control (not recorded which). Sequencing was performed on whole blood. V usage is TRBV10-3 and J usage is TRBJ2-2; D call uncertain. This CDR3 is CAISQGIAGELFF. The CDR3 DNA reads as TGTGCCATCAGTCAAGGAATCGCCGGGGAGCTGTTTTTT.